These T cell receptor beta chains were read from a single sample in a study of cytomegalovirus exposure and HLA in healthy donors. Some clones are missing from TCRdb's copy, which holds only in-frame ones; the method was immunoSEQ multiplex PCR. In the table there are 96,000 or so clones, 65% to 80% of which are singletons. The sample comprised PBMCs. The receptor set was obtained from a female donor in good health and CMV-seropositive. CDR3s include the opening cysteine and the closing phenylalanine or tryptophan. Each record gives: clone size, J gene, D gene, V gene, CDR3 protein, CDR3 DNA. D genes are given only for firm matches. Size tells how often a clone was seen (once, few, many) or the class of an expanded clone, and some rows leave it out.

few TRBJ2-7 NA TRBV15 CATSRDEDEQYF TGTGCCACCAGCAGAGACGAGGACGAGCAGTACTTC
once TRBJ1-1 NA TRBV2 CASSIDRNTEAFF TGTGCCAGCAGTATTGACAGGAACACTGAAGCTTTCTTT
few TRBJ1-1 NA TRBV6-5 CASRRGNTEAFF TGTGCCAGCCGACGGGGGAACACTGAAGCTTTCTTT
NA TRBJ2-1 NA TRBV5-6 CASSLALHEQFF TGTGCCAGCAGCCTGGCCCTCCATGAGCAGTTCTTC
NA TRBJ1-3 TRBD1 TRBV10-3 CAISEPGQGAGNTIYF TGTGCCATCAGTGAGCCTGGACAGGGGGCCGGAAACACCATATATTTT
NA TRBJ1-4 TRBD1 TRBV5-1 CASSPGWGQAPGNEKLFF TGCGCCAGCAGCCCGGGGTGGGGACAGGCCCCCGGTAATGAAAAACTGTTTTTT
NA TRBJ1-3 TRBD1 TRBV7-2 CASSGDRGSGNTIYF TGTGCCAGCAGCGGGGACAGGGGTTCTGGAAACACCATATATTTT
NA TRBJ2-7 TRBD2 TRBV6-5 CASRSGGLAVYEQYF TGTGCCAGCAGGAGCGGGGGACTAGCGGTCTACGAGCAGTACTTC
NA TRBJ2-5 TRBD1 TRBV7-2 CASKTQTGTLQETQYF TGTGCCAGCAAGACCCAGACAGGGACCCTACAAGAGACCCAGTACTTC
NA TRBJ1-2 NA TRBV4-1 CASSQGPAGTQNFYGYTF TGCGCCAGCAGCCAAGGGCCGGCAGGGACTCAGAACTTCTATGGCTACACCTTC
NA TRBJ2-1 TRBD1 TRBV19 CASSIQGDSYNEQFF TGTGCCAGTAGTATCCAGGGGGACTCCTACAATGAGCAGTTCTTC
NA TRBJ1-5 NA TRBV19 CASSIFGLNQPQHF TGTGCCAGTAGTATTTTCGGGTTAAATCAGCCCCAGCATTTT
few TRBJ2-6 NA TRBV7-2 CASSPNRAAGANVLTF TGTGCCAGCAGCCCAAACAGGGCCGCTGGGGCCAACGTCCTGACTTTC
NA TRBJ1-2 NA TRBV25-1 CASSEPGTPNYGYTF TGTGCCAGCAGTGAACCAGGGACTCCCAACTATGGCTACACCTTC
NA TRBJ2-7 TRBD1 TRBV2 CASTDRGQSYEQYF TGTGCCAGCACCGACAGGGGGCAGAGCTACGAGCAGTACTTC
NA TRBJ2-7 TRBD1 TRBV6-5 CASSPGQGAYEQYF TGTGCCAGCAGTCCCGGACAGGGGGCCTACGAGCAGTACTTC